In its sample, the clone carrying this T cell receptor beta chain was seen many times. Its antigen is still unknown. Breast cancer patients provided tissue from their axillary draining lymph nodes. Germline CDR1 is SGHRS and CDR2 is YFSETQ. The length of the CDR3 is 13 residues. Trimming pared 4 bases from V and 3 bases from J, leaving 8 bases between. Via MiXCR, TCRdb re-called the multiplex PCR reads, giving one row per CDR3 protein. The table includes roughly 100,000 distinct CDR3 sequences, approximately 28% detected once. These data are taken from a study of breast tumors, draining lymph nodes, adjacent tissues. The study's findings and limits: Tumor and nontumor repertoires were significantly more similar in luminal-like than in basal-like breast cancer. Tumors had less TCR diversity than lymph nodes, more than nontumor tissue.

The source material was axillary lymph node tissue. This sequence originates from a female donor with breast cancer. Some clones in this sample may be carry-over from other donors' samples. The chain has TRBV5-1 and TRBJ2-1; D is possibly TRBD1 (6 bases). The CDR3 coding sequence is TGCGCCAGCAGCCAAGGGGGCTACAATGAGCAGTTCTTC. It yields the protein CASSQGGYNEQFF.